This T cell receptor beta chain was profiled in a study of OX40 agonist ivuxolimab in advanced cancers. With respect to the entire study: Ivuxolimab was an agonistic, fully human IgG2 monoclonal antibody directed against OX40 (CD134), a costimulatory receptor. Intravenous ivuxolimab was administered to patients every 2 weeks at six dose levels: 0.01, 0.1, 0.3, 1.5, 3 and 10 mg/kg. Among the approximately 54 dose-escalation patients, around 20 had hepatocellular carcinoma, 15 or so melanoma, 9 renal cell carcinoma and 9 head and neck cancer. A male proportion of under 85% and a mean age of approximately 60 years, ranging from roughly 23 to 79, were recorded for the dose-escalation cohort. Patients were allowed to have had prior anti-PD-1, anti-PD-L1 or anti-CTLA-4 therapy, and less than 45% of the dose-escalation patients had previously received checkpoint inhibitors. Partial responses occurred in three dose-escalation patients, of whom one had hepatocellular carcinoma and two had cutaneous melanoma. The point of sequencing TCRbeta in the periphery was to test whether ivuxolimab changed TCR sequence diversity and drove clonal T-cell expansion. The paper describes the monotherapy dose-escalation part (N of about 57 patients) of the phase I trial of ivuxolimab. The study at large found these results: At doses of 0.1 to 3.0 mg/kg, clonal expansion of both CD4+ and CD8+ blood T cells was observed from baseline to week 6. Low levels of normalized T-cell clonal expansion were also shown by some nonresponding patients. In the 0.1-3.0 mg/kg groups, partial responders were among the patients with the lowest normalized peripheral clonal expansion, particularly in CD8+ T cells. After ivuxolimab, expanded clones were on average more numerous among CD8+ T cells than among CD4+ T cells. Antigen specificity was not determined for the clonally expanded peripheral T cells.

With respect to this clone: The antigen this receptor binds is unknown. No clone much larger than this one lies a single base away; base qualities are absent.

Genomic DNA was extracted from sorted cells for sequencing of the TCRbeta CDR3 region. The immunoSEQ Assay was used to sequence the TCRbeta CDR3 regions. TCRdb holds this immuneACCESS table with in-frame rearrangements only. Some clones are missing; in checked studies, unresolved V genes explain under half, and the rest has no known cause. The sample has 72,000 or so clones on record, 80% to 90% of them singletons. The ten largest clones add up to around 0.86% of the sample. V is clipped by 2 bases and J by 6 bases, and the sequence between their germline boundaries is 13 bases long. The CDR1 and CDR2 encoded by the germline V gene (reference sequence) are MNHEY and SMNVEV. The CDR3 numbers 14 residues from cysteine through phenylalanine. Only the CDR3 DNA stays, 42 bases, in frame from base 1. The trial excluded patients who had a history of autoimmune disease or who were on systemic immunosuppression. Peripheral blood for TCR sequencing was collected from all dose cohorts at baseline, on cycle 4 day 1, and on cycle 7 day 1. Samples were obtained from an open-label, multicenter, first-in-human phase I dose-escalation trial of ivuxolimab. Adults with locally advanced or metastatic head and neck squamous cell, hepatocellular, melanoma or renal cell carcinoma were enrolled in the trial. Before TCR sequencing, CD4+ T cells and CD8+ T cells were sorted from peripheral blood as separate populations.

The clonotype was recovered from an adult with an advanced solid tumor such as melanoma, head and neck, liver or kidney cancer. The chain is made from TRBV27 and TRBJ1-2; the D region possibly corresponds to TRBD1 (5 bases align). This material consisted of CD4+ or CD8+ T cells sorted from blood, taken in a trial of the OX40 agonist ivuxolimab. The bases read TGTGCCAGCAGTTTACAGCCAGGGACCCATGGCTACACCTTC. The resulting protein is CASSLQPGTHGYTF.